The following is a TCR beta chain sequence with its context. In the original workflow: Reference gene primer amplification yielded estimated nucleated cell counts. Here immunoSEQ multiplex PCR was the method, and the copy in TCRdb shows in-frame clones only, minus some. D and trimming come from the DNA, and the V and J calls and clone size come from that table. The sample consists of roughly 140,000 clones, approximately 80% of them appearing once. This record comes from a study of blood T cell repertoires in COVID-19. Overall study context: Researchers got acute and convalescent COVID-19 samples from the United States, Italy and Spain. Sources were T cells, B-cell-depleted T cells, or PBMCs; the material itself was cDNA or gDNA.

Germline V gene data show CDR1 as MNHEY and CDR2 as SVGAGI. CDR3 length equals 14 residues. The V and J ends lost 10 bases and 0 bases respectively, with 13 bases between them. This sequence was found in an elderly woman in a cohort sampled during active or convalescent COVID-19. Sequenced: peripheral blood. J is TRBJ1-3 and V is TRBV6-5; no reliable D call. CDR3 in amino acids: CATTGSVSGNTIYF. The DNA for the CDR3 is TGTGCCACCACGGGGTCCGTCTCTGGAAACACCATATATTTT.